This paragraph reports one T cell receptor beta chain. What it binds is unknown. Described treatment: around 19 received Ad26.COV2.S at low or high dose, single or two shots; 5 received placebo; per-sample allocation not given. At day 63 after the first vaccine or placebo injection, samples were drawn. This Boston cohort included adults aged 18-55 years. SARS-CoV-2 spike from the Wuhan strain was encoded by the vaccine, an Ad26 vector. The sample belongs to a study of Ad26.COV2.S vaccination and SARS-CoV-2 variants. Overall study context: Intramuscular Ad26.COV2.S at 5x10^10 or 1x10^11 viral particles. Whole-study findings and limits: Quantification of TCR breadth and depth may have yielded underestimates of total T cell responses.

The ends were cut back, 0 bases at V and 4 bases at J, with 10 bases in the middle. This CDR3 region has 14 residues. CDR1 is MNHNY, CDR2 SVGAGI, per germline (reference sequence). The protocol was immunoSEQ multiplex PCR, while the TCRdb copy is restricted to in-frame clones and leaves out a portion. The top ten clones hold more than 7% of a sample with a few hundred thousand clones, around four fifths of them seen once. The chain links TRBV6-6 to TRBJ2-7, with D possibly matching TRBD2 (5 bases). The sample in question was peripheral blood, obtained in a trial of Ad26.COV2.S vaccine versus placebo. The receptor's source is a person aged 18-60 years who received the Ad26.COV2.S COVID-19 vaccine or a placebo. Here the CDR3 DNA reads TGTGCCAGCAGTTACTCGCTAGCTGGATACGAGCAGTACTTC. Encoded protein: CASSYSLAGYEQYF.